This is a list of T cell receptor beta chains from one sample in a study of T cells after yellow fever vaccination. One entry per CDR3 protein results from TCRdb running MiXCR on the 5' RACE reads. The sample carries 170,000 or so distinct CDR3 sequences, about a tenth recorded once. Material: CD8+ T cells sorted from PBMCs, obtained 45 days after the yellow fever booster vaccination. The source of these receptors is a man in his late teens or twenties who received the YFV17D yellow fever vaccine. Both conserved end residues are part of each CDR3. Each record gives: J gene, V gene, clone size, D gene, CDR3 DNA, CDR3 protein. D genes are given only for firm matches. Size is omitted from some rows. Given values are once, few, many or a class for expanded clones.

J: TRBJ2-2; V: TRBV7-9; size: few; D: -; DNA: TGTGCCAGCAGCCCGTGGTCAGACAGGCCCACCGGGGAGCTGTTTTTT; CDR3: CASSPWSDRPTGELFF
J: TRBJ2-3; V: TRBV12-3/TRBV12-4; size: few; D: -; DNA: TGTGCCAGCAGTTTAATTGGAGCTTCTTCAGATACGCAGTATTTT; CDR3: CASSLIGASSDTQYF
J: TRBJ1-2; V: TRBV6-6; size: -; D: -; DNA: TGTGCCGGCGGGATCCCGGATGGCTACACCTTC; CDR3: CAGGIPDGYTF
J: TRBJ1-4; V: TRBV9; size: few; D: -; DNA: TGTGCCAGCAGCCTCAGGGGTTATGATGAAAAACTGTTTTTT; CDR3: CASSLRGYDEKLFF
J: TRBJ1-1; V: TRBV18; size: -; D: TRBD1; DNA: TGTGCCAGCTCATCGAGGACAGGGCTACTGAACACTGAAGCTTTCTTT; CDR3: CASSSRTGLLNTEAFF
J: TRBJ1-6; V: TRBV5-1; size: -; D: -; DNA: TGCGCCAGCAGCTTGGGTTACAGGGCCGATAGTTCACCCCTCCACTTT; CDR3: CASSLGYRADSSPLHF
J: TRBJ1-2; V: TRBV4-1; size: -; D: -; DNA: TGCGCCAGCAGCCAGTCCACAGGGTTTAATTATGGCTACACCTTC; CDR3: CASSQSTGFNYGYTF
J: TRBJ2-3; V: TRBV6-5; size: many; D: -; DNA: TGTGCCAGCAGCTATCTGAGGGGCGAGCGCACAGATACGCAGTATTTT; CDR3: CASSYLRGERTDTQYF
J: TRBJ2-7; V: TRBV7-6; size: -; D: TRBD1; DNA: TGTGCCAGCAGCTCCGGGACAGGGGGCGCCTACGAGCAGTACTTC; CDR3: CASSSGTGGAYEQYF
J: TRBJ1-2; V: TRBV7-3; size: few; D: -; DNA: TGTGCCAGCAGCTTAAATACAGGGTCGGACTATGGCTACACCTTC; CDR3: CASSLNTGSDYGYTF
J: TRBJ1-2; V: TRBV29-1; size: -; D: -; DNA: TGCAGCGGCCTGTGGGGGGAGGGCTACACCTTC; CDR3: CSGLWGEGYTF
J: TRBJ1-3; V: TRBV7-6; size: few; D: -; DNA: TGTGCCAGCAGCTTGAGTTTGGGGGAAGCTGGAAACACCATATATTTT; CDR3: CASSLSLGEAGNTIYF
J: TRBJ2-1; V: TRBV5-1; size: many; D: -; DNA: TGCGCCAGCAGCCCCCTTAGCTCCTACAATGAGCAGTTCTTC; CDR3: CASSPLSSYNEQFF
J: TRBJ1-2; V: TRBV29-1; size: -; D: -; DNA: TGCAGCGTTGAAGAGGTCGGTACGATTAACTATGGCTACACCTTC; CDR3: CSVEEVGTINYGYTF
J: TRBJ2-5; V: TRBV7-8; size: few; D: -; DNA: TGTGCCAGCGGGAATGAGGGGGAAGAGACCCAGTACTTC; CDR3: CASGNEGEETQYF
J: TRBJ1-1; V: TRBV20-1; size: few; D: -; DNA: TGCAGTGCCCTTACTCAGGGGTTGACTGAAGCTTTCTTT; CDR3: CSALTQGLTEAFF
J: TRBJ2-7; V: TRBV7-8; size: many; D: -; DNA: TGTGCCAGCAGCGGCCGAAAGGGACGGACCCCGTCCTACGAGCAGTACTTC; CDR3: CASSGRKGRTPSYEQYF
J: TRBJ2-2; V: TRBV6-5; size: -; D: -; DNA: TGTGCCAGCAGTGACAGTGCCGGGGAGCTGTTTTTT; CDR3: CASSDSAGELFF
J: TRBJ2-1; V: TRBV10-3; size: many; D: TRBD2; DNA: TGTGCCATCGGGACTAGCGGGGGGAACTCCTACAATGAGCAGTTCTTC; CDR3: CAIGTSGGNSYNEQFF
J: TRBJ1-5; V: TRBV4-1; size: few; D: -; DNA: TGCGCCAGCAGCCAACGAATCCATAGCAATCAGCCCCAGCATTTT; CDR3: CASSQRIHSNQPQHF
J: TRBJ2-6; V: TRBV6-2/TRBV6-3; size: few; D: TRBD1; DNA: TGTGCCAGCAGTTGGACAGGGGGCTCTGGGGCCAACGTCCTGACTTTC; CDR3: CASSWTGGSGANVLTF
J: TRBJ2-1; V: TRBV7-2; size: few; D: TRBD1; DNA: TGTGCCAGCAGCTTACAACTGATCAGGGGGCGCGGGGCCTACAATGAGCAGTTCTTC; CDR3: CASSLQLIRGRGAYNEQFF
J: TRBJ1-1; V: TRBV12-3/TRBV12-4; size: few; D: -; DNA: TGTGCCAGCAGGAACAGGTTCCACACTGAAGCTTTCTTT; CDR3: CASRNRFHTEAFF
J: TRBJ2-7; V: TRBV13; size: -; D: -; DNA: TGTGCCAGCAGCCCACCAATTAGCGCCGAGCAGTACTTC; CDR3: CASSPPISAEQYF
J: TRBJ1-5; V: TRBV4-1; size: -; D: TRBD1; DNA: TGCGCCAGCAGCCAAGACAGGGGGCAAAATCAGCCCCAGCATTTT; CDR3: CASSQDRGQNQPQHF
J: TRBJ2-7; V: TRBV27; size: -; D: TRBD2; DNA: TGTGCCAGCAGTTTAACTAGCGGGAACTCCTACGAGCAGTACTTC; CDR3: CASSLTSGNSYEQYF
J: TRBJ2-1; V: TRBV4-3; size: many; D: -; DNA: TGCGCCAGCACCCCAGAGCGAAGCTCCTACAATGAGCAGTTCTTC; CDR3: CASTPERSSYNEQFF
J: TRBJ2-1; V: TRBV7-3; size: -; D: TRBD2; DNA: TGTGCCAGCAGCGTAGCGGGGGGTTTAGTGTTTGAGCAGTTCTTC; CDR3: CASSVAGGLVFEQFF
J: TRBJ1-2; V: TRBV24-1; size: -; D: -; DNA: TGTGCCACCAGTCAGGGGAGCTATGGCTACACCTTC; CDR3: CATSQGSYGYTF
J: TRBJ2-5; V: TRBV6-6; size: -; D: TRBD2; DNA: TGTGCCAGCGTATTACTAGCGGGGGCCCCGGGAGAGACCCAGTACTTC; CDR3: CASVLLAGAPGETQYF
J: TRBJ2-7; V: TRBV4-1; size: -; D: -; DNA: TGCGCCAGCAGCCAAGAACGAAGATACGAGCAGTACTTC; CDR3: CASSQERRYEQYF
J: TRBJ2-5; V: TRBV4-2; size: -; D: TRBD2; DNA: TGTGCCAGCAGCCAAGGACTAGCGGGGCAAGAGACCCAGTACTTC; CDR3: CASSQGLAGQETQYF
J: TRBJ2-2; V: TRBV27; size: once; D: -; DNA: TGTGCCAGCAGTCCAGCCGGGCCGGGCGGGGAGCTGTTTTTT; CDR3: CASSPAGPGGELFF
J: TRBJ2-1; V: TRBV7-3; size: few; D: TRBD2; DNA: TGTGCCAGCAGCCTCGAGACTAGCAGTGCCTACAATGAGCAGTTCTTC; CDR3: CASSLETSSAYNEQFF
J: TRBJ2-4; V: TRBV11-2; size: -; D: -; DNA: TGTGCCAGCAGCTCCCGCCGTATGGGGGCACCAGCCAAAAACATTCAGTACTTC; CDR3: CASSSRRMGAPAKNIQYF
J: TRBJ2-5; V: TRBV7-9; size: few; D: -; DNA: TGTGCCAGCAGCTCCCGGGACCGCTACCAAGAGACCCAGTACTTC; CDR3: CASSSRDRYQETQYF